This T cell receptor beta chain was recorded in a study of CD8 T cells in ankylosing spondylitis (dated by TCRdb to about 2017). Regarding the study in general: T cell receptor beta repertoires were profiled in healthy donors and ankylosing spondylitis patients so that disease-linked TCR variants could be found. The full study cohort was made up of under 30 ankylosing spondylitis patients and 108 healthy donors. Peripheral blood samples were taken, and synovial fluid was additionally collected from ankylosing spondylitis patients. What the authors observed across the whole study: Some of the motif variants had been reported before in the synovial fluid and blood of reactive arthritis patients, a finding that suggests common disease-initiation mechanisms. Blood from ankylosing spondylitis patients appeared to be characterized by a TCR beta motif made up of about 8 highly homologous amino acid variants. The disease-linked clones were reported as significantly enriched in matched synovial fluid samples from ankylosing spondylitis patients. The disease-linked clones showed a CD8+ phenotype and occurred at relatively low frequencies in peripheral blood.

The data were produced on an Illumina HiSeq 2500. Quantitative 5'-RACE with molecular barcodes was used to prepare TCR beta libraries. Under the source paper's analysis protocol: Disease-linked TCR variants were identified with a new computational method built on a probabilistic model of VDJ rearrangement. The public reads were quality trimmed at Q25 with fastp and then assembled into clones with MiXCR by TCRdb, keeping productive beta chains. Every CDR3 protein is listed once, alongside the most common genes and DNA of its rows. TCRdb, rather than the study authors, made the V and J calls. In this sample the table shows some 250,000 distinct CDR3 sequences, roughly 8.6% of which occur a single time. Of the sample, 6.8% falls within the top ten clones. Comments on this clonotype: The target of this receptor is not known. The input lacks base qualities; no much larger clone sits a single base away.

A distance of 11 bases separates the germline ends of V and J, which lose 1 base and 4 bases respectively. CDR1 SEHNR and CDR2 FQNEAQ were looked up in the germline V gene (reference sequence). Counted from cysteine to phenylalanine, this CDR3 has 15 amino acids. Of all the DNA, just the CDR3 is kept, 45 bases in frame from base 1. The sequence came from a male donor with ankylosing spondylitis or in good health (not recorded which). Here the chain combines TRBV7-9 and TRBJ1-3; a tentative D call is TRBD1 (6 bases match). Sequences were obtained from blood, either unsorted or a sorted T cell fraction (not recorded which). The CDR3 amino acid sequence is: CASSLGQVLGNTIYF. At the DNA level, the sequence is TGTGCCAGCAGCTTAGGACAGGTGCTCGGAAACACCATATATTTT.